The sequence of this TCR beta chain was determined in a study of cytomegalovirus exposure and HLA in healthy donors. After removal of 4 bases from V and 1 base from J, the junction contained 5 bases not matched to a gene. The CDR3 contains 15 residues. Germline V lookup: CDR1 WNHNN, CDR2 SYGVQD (reference sequence). 13 Jbeta primers and 60 Vbeta primers were used for the PCR. The data were produced by immunoSEQ multiplex PCR, yet TCRdb's version contains in-frame clones alone and is incomplete. This sample has approximately 150,000 clones, with over 60% found just once. This clone was found once. The sample consisted of PBMCs. This chain joins TRBV10-1 and TRBJ2-3; 7 nucleotides line up with TRBD2. The TCR comes from a woman aged 25-40 years in good health and CMV-seropositive. The CDR3 here is CASSAGGSGTDTQYF. DNA for the CDR3: TGCGCCAGCAGTGCCGGCGGGAGTGGCACAGATACGCAGTATTTT.